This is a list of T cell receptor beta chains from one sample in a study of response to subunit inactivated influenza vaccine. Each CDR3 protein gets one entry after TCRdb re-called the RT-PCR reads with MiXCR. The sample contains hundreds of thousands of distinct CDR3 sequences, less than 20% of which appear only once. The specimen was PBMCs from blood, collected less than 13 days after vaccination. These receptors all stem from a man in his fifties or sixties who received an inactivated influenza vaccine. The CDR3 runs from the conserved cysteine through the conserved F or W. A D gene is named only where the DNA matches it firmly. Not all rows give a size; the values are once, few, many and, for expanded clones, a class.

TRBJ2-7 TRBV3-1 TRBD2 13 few TGTGCCAGCAGCCATGGACTAGCTGGCGAGCAGTACTTC CASSHGLAGEQYF
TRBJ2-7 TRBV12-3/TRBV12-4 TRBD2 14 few TGTGCCAGCAGTCGAGCGGGAGGGCCCGACGAGCAGTACTTC CASSRAGGPDEQYF
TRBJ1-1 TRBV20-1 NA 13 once TGCAGTGCTAGCGGGGGGCGGAACACTGAAGCTTTCTTT CSASGGRNTEAFF
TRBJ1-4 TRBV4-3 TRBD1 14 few TGCGCCAGCAGTGAAAACAGGGGCCGTGAAAAACTGTTTTTT CASSENRGREKLFF
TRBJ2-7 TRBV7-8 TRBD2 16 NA TGTGCCAGCAGCTTAGAGACTAGCGGATACTCCTACGAGCAGTACTTC CASSLETSGYSYEQYF
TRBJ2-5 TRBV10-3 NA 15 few TGTGCCAGCACTTCGATTGGCGGTGGGCAAGAGACCCAGTACTTC CASTSIGGGQETQYF
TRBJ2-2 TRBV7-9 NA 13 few TGTGCCAGCAGCTTAGGACGGTTCGGGGAGCTGTTTTTT CASSLGRFGELFF
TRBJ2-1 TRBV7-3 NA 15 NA TGTGCCAGCAGCTCTCGGGGCACGGGGTACAATGAGCAGTTCTTC CASSSRGTGYNEQFF
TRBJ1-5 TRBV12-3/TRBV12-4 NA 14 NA TGTGCCAGCAGTTCGGGAGTGGGGGGTCAGCCCCAGCATTTT CASSSGVGGQPQHF
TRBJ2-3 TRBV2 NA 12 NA TGTGCCAGCCGGTTCGAAGGAGATACGCAGTATTTT CASRFEGDTQYF
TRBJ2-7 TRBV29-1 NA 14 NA TGCAGCGTTGAAGAGTCAGGAAACTATGACGAGCAGTACTTC CSVEESGNYDEQYF
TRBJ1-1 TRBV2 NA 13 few TGTGCCAGCAGTGAATTTTTGAACACTGAAGCTTTCTTT CASSEFLNTEAFF
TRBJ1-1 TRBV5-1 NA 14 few TGCGCCAGCAGCTTGGCCGGGGGACTATCTGAAGCTTTCTTT CASSLAGGLSEAFF
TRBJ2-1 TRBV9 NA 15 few TGTGCCAGCAGCGCTTGGGGGGGCCCCAACAATGAGCAGTTCTTC CASSAWGGPNNEQFF
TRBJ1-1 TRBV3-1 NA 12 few TGTGCCAGCAGCCAAGATCCCACTGAAGCTTTCTTT CASSQDPTEAFF
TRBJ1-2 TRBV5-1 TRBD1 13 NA TGCGCCAGCAGCGTGACAGGGGAATTTGGCTACACCTTC CASSVTGEFGYTF
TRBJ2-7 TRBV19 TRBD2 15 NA TGTGCCAGTAGTATTGGGGGGACTAGCGACTACGAGCAGTACTTC CASSIGGTSDYEQYF
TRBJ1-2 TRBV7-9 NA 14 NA TGTGCCAGCAGCTTAGACACAGCCCAGTATGGCTACACCTTC CASSLDTAQYGYTF
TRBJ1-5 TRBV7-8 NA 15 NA TGTGCCAGCAGCTTACTGGGCAATAGCAATCAGCCCCAGCATTTT CASSLLGNSNQPQHF
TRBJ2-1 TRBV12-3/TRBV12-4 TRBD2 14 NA TGTGCCAGCAGTTTGTCGGGACTAGCATCTGAGCAGTTCTTC CASSLSGLASEQFF
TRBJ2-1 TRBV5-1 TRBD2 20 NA TGCGCCAGCAGCGCCTACGGGACTAGCGGGGGGAAGAGCTCCTACAATGAGCAGTTCTTC CASSAYGTSGGKSSYNEQFF
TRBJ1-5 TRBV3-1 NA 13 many TGTGCCAGCAGCAGGACAGTAAATCAGCCCCAGCATTTT CASSRTVNQPQHF
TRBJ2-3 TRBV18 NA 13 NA TGTGCCAGCTCACCACCCTCGGAAGATACGCAGTATTTT CASSPPSEDTQYF
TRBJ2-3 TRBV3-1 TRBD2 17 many TGTGCCAGCAGCCAAGATCTGCTAGCGGGGGTCACAGATACGCAGTATTTT CASSQDLLAGVTDTQYF
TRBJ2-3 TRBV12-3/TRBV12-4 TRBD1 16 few TGTGCCAGCAGACCCCAAACAGGGGGCCCCACAGATACGCAGTATTTT CASRPQTGGPTDTQYF
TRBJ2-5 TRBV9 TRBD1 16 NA TGTGCCAGCAGCCCCCGGACAGGGTTAACCCAAGAGACCCAGTACTTC CASSPRTGLTQETQYF
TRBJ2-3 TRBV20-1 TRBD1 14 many TGCAGTGCCAGAGGACAGGGGGGCACAGATACGCAGTATTTT CSARGQGGTDTQYF
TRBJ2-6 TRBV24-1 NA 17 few TGTGCCACCAGTGATTTTTCTCCTTTCTCTGGGGCCAACGTCCTGACTTTC CATSDFSPFSGANVLTF
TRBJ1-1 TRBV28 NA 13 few TGTGCCAGCAGGGTTCGTCCGAACACTGAAGCTTTCTTT CASRVRPNTEAFF
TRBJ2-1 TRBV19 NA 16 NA TGTGCCACCACCTCAGGACAGCTTCTCCTAAACAATGAGCAGTTCTTC CATTSGQLLLNNEQFF
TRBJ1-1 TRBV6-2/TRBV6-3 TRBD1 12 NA TGTGCCAGCAGCCCGACAGGGTACGGAGCTTTCTTT CASSPTGYGAFF
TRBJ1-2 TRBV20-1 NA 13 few TGCAGTGCTCGAACAGGGTTAGAAGATGGCTACACCTTC CSARTGLEDGYTF
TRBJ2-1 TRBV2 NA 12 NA TGTGCCAGCAGTATCGAGGGGGATGAGCAGTTCTTC CASSIEGDEQFF
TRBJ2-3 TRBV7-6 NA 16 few TGTGCCAGCAGCTTAGGCGGGGCAACTAGCACAGATACGCAGTATTTT CASSLGGATSTDTQYF
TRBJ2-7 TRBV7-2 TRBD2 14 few TGTGCCAGCAGCTTATCTAGCGGCCCCTACGAGCAGTACTTC CASSLSSGPYEQYF
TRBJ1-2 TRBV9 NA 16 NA TGTGCCAGCAGCGTAGCTACCGGGATAGAGGACTATGGCTACACCTTC CASSVATGIEDYGYTF
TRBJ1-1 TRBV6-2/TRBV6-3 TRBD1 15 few TGTGCCAGCAGTCGAGTCGCAGGGGGATTGACTGAAGCTTTCTTT CASSRVAGGLTEAFF
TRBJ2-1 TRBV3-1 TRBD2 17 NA TGTGCCAGCAGCCTCGATTTGCGGGGGGCGCCTACCAATGAGCAGTTCTTC CASSLDLRGAPTNEQFF
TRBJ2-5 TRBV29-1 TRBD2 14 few TGCAGCGTTGATCTAGCGGGACTTAAAGAGACCCAGTACTTC CSVDLAGLKETQYF
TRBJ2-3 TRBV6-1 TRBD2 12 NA TGTGCCAGCAGTGCGAGGCTAGCGGGGCAGTATTTT CASSARLAGQYF
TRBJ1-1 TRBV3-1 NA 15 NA TGTGCCACCAGCCAAGGATGGGGGGCGCCTGCTGAAGCTTTCTTT CATSQGWGAPAEAFF
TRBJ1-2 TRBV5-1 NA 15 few TGCGCCAGCAGTGGATCCGTCGGGGATAACTATGGCTACACCTTC CASSGSVGDNYGYTF
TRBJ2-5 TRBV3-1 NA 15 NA TGTGCCAGCAGCCAAGATCACGGGGGCCACGGGACCCAGTACTTC CASSQDHGGHGTQYF
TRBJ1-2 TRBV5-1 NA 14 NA TGCGCCAGCAGCTTGGCTGGATCTGACTTTGGCTACACCTTC CASSLAGSDFGYTF
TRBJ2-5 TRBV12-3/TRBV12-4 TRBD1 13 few TGTGCCAGCGGCAGGGACAGCCAAGAGACCCAGTACTTC CASGRDSQETQYF
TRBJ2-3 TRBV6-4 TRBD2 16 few TGTGCCAGCAGTGAACTAGCGGGACTTAGCACAGATACGCAGTATTTT CASSELAGLSTDTQYF
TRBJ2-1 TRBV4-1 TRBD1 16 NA TGCGCCAGCAGCCTCCCGACAGGGGGATTCTACAATGAGCAGTTCTTC CASSLPTGGFYNEQFF
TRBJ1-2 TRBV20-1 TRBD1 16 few TGCAGTGCTAGTATGGACAGGTTAATACCTGGCTATGGCTACACCTTC CSASMDRLIPGYGYTF
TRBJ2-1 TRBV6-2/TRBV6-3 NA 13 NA TGTACCAGCAGTCCTCAGACCGGAGGGGAGCAGTTCTTC CTSSPQTGGEQFF
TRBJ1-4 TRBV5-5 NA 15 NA TGTGCCAGCAGCCCCAAATATGCAACTAATGAAAAACTGTTTTTT CASSPKYATNEKLFF
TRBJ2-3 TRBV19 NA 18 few TGTGCCACCCCACCCCGGGGCATAGGTGGGGGGCCCACAGATACGCAGTATTTT CATPPRGIGGGPTDTQYF
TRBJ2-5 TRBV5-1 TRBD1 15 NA TGCGCCAGCACCGTGACAGGGGTAAACCAAGAGACCCAGTACTTC CASTVTGVNQETQYF
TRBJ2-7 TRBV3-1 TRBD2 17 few TGTGCCAGCAGCCAAGGTCTAGCGGGTCAGACCTCCTACGAGCAGTACTTC CASSQGLAGQTSYEQYF
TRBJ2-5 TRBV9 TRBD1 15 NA TGTGCCAGCAGCCAAACCACAGGGGGTTGGGAGACCCAGTACTTC CASSQTTGGWETQYF
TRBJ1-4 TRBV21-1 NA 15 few TGTGCCAGCATCCCATTGGGGTTAGCTGACGAAAAACTGTTTTTT CASIPLGLADEKLFF
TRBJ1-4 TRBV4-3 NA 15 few TGCGCCAGCAGCCAAGAGTACTCCGGAAATGAAAAACTGTTTTTT CASSQEYSGNEKLFF